The sample holds many counts of the clone carrying this T cell receptor (beta chain). Antigen: not known. CDR1 and CDR2 from the germline V gene are SQVTM and ANQGSEA. The CDR3 has 12 residues. V lost 6 bases and J 0 bases, leaving 8 bases between the germline ends. The source of the sample is a study of T cells in Graves' hyperthyroidism and ophthalmopathy. The study, taken as a whole, reports: Blood shared most expanded thyroid clonotypes above 0.001. Stable hyperthyroidism was separated from ophthalmopathy by a model based on 13 V-J features.

RNA transcripts yielded amplified TCR beta CDR3 regions. A set of HTBI primers served as the primers for a first-round RT-PCR of the TCR CDR3. TCRdb reprocessed the multiplex PCR reads with MiXCR, giving one entry per CDR3 protein. The sample records about 290,000 distinct CDR3 sequences, roughly an eighth being singletons. The sample was blood. The source of this sequence is a woman aged 40 to 49 with Graves' hyperthyroidism. V is TRBV29-1 and J is TRBJ1-1; D not certain. DNA for the CDR3: TGCAGCGTCCGGGTAGTGAACACTGAAGCTTTCTTT. It encodes CSVRVVNTEAFF.